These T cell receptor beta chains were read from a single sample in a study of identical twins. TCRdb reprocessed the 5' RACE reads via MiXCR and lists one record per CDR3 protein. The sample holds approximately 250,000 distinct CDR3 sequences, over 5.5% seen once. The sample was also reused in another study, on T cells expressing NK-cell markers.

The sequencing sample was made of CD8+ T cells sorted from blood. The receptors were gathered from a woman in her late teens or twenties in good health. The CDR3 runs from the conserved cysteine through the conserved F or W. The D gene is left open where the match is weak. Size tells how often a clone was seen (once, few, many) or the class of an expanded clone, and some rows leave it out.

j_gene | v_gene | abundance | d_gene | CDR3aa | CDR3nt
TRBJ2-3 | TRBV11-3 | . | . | CASTPPLTDTQYF | TGTGCCAGCACCCCCCCGCTCACAGATACGCAGTATTTT
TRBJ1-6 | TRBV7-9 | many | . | CASSLVVGGGNSPLHF | TGTGCCAGCAGCTTAGTGGTCGGCGGGGGCAATTCACCCCTCCACTTT
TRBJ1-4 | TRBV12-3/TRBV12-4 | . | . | CASSLSKGELFF | TGTGCCAGCAGTTTGTCCAAGGGGGAACTGTTTTTT
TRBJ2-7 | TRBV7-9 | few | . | CAGSDSSYEQYF | TGTGCCGGGTCGGACAGTTCCTACGAGCAGTACTTC
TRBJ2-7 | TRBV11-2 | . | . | CASSLADPYEQYF | TGTGCCAGCAGCCTCGCTGATCCCTACGAGCAGTACTTC
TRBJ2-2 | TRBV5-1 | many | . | CASRALGGVTGELFF | TGCGCCAGCAGGGCTCTAGGTGGCGTCACCGGGGAGCTGTTTTTT
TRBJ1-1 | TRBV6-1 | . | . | CASSRDGIGNTEAFF | TGTGCCAGCAGCCGTGACGGGATTGGGAACACTGAAGCTTTCTTT
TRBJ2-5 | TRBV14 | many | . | CASSTPGGMETQYF | TGTGCCAGCAGCACGCCCGGGGGCATGGAGACCCAGTACTTC
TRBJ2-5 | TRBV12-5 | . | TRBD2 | CASLGRRGGQETQYF | TGTGCTAGTTTAGGGAGGCGGGGGGGGCAAGAGACCCAGTACTTC
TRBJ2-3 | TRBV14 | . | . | CASSQLGASTDTQYF | TGTGCCAGCAGCCAGTTGGGTGCTAGCACAGATACGCAGTATTTT
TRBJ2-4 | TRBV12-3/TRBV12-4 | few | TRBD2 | CASIAGGHENIQYF | TGTGCCAGTATAGCGGGGGGGCATGAAAACATTCAGTACTTC
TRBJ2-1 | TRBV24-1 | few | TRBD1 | CATSGTGGYNEQFF | TGTGCCACCAGTGGGACAGGGGGCTACAATGAGCAGTTCTTC
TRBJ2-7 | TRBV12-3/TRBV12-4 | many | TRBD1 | CASSLHRGQDEQYF | TGTGCCAGCAGCTTACACAGGGGTCAGGACGAGCAGTACTTC
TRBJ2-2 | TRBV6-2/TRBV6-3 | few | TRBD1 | CASSSKTGGTGELFF | TGTGCCAGCAGTTCCAAGACAGGGGGCACCGGGGAGCTGTTTTTT
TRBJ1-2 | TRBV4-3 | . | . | CASSGDILMGYGYTF | TGCGCCAGCAGCGGGGACATCCTAATGGGCTATGGCTACACCTTC
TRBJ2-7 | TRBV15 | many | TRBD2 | CATRASGRADEQYF | TGTGCCACCAGGGCTAGCGGGAGGGCCGATGAGCAGTACTTC
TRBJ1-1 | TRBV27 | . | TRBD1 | CASRTDWTGSTEAFF | TGTGCCAGCAGGACGGATTGGACAGGGAGTACTGAAGCTTTCTTT
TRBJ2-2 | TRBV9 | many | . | CASSVYATGELFF | TGTGCCAGCAGCGTATATGCGACCGGGGAGCTGTTTTTT
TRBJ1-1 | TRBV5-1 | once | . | CASSLAPGNTEAFF | TGCGCCAGCAGCTTGGCCCCAGGGAACACTGAAGCTTTCTTT
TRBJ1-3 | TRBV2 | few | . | CASRGGKGAGNTIYF | TGTGCCAGCAGAGGCGGTAAAGGGGCTGGAAACACCATATATTTT
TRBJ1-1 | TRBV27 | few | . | CASRTSVNTEAFF | TGTGCCAGCAGGACGTCGGTGAACACTGAAGCTTTCTTT
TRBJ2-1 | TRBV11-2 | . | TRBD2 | CATASSGRSNEQFF | TGTGCCACGGCCTCTAGCGGGAGATCGAATGAGCAGTTCTTC
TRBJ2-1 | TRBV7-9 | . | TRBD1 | CASSLGVTGAQNEQFF | TGTGCCAGCAGCTTAGGGGTGACAGGGGCGCAGAATGAGCAGTTCTTC
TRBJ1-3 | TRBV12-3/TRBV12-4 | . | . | CASSDDFPGNTIYF | TGTGCCAGCAGTGATGATTTCCCTGGAAACACCATATATTTT
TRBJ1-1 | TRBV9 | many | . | CASSVGTSAEAFF | TGTGCCAGCAGCGTCGGGACATCCGCTGAAGCTTTCTTT
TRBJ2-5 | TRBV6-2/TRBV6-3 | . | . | CASSQRPGGGTQYF | TGTGCCAGCAGTCAGAGACCCGGTGGGGGGACCCAGTACTTC
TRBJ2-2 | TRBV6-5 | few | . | CASTYLNTGELFF | TGTGCCAGCACGTACTTGAACACCGGGGAGCTGTTTTTT
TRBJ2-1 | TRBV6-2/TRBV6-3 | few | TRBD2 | CASSTAGVYDEQFF | TGTGCCAGCAGTACGGCGGGAGTTTACGATGAGCAGTTCTTC
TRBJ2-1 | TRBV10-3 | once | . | CAINSRDSYNEQFF | TGTGCCATCAACTCCAGGGACTCCTACAATGAGCAGTTCTTC
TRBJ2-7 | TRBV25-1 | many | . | CASSGRAWEQYF | TGTGCCAGCAGTGGGAGAGCTTGGGAGCAGTACTTC
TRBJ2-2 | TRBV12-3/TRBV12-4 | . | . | CANTNGGTGELFF | TGTGCCAACACAAACGGGGGCACCGGGGAGCTGTTTTTT
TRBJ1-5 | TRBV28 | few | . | CASRVSLGVEPQHF | TGTGCCAGCAGGGTGTCCCTGGGGGTCGAGCCCCAGCATTTT
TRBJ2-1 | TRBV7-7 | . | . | CASSLRGKENEQFF | TGTGCCAGCAGCTTAAGAGGGAAGGAAAATGAGCAGTTCTTC
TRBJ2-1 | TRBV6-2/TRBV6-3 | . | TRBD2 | CASRWTSGDEVSYNEQFF | TGTGCCAGCAGATGGACTAGTGGGGATGAGGTCTCCTACAATGAGCAGTTCTTC
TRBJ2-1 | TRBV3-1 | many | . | CASSQSPESSYNEQFF | TGTGCCAGCAGCCAAAGTCCGGAAAGCTCCTACAATGAGCAGTTCTTC
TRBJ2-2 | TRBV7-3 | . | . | CASSFGTTPGELFF | TGTGCCAGCAGCTTCGGGACAACCCCCGGGGAGCTGTTTTTT
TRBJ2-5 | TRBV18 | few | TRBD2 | CASSPPLGLAGTEETQYF | TGTGCCAGCTCACCACCCCTTGGACTAGCGGGGACCGAAGAGACCCAGTACTTC
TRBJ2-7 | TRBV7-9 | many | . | CASSLAGGTYEQYF | TGTGCCAGCAGCTTAGCGGGGGGAACCTACGAGCAGTACTTC
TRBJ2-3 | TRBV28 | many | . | CASSLLQGNTQYF | TGTGCCAGCAGTTTATTACAGGGAAATACGCAGTATTTT
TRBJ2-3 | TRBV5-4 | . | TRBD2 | CASSLLAGGEDTQYF | TGTGCCAGCAGCTTGTTGGCGGGGGGGGAAGATACGCAGTATTTT
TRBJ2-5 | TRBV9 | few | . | CASSVAGSLQETQYF | TGTGCCAGCAGCGTAGCAGGTAGCCTACAAGAGACCCAGTACTTC
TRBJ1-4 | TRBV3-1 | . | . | CASSQDSIRDNEKLFF | TGTGCCAGCAGCCAAGACTCGATTCGTGATAATGAAAAACTGTTTTTT
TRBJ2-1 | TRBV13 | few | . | CASSLADSGTNEQFF | TGTGCCAGCAGCTTAGCAGACAGTGGGACAAATGAGCAGTTCTTC
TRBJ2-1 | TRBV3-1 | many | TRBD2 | CASSQTQVASGSGVASYNEQFF | TGTGCCAGCAGCCAAACACAGGTGGCTAGCGGGAGTGGTGTCGCCTCCTACAATGAGCAGTTCTTC
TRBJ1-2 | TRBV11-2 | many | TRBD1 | CASSLGTGHGYTF | TGTGCCAGCAGCTTAGGGACAGGCCATGGCTACACCTTC
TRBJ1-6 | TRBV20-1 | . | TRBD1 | CSARDLGQGPSSPLHF | TGCAGTGCTAGAGATCTAGGACAGGGGCCAAGCTCACCCCTCCACTTT
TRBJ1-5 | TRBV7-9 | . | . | CASSRRQGSGDYQPQHF | TGTGCCAGCAGCCGCCGGCAGGGGTCAGGAGATTATCAGCCCCAGCATTTT
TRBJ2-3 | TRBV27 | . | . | CASSLPGNPADTQYF | TGTGCCAGCAGTCTCCCAGGAAACCCTGCAGATACGCAGTATTTT
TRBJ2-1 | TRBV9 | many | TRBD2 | CASSVDSGSPYNEQFF | TGTGCCAGCAGCGTAGACAGCGGGAGCCCCTACAATGAGCAGTTCTTC
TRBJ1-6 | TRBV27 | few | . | CASSFYNSPLHF | TGTGCCAGCAGTTTTTATAATTCACCCCTCCACTTT